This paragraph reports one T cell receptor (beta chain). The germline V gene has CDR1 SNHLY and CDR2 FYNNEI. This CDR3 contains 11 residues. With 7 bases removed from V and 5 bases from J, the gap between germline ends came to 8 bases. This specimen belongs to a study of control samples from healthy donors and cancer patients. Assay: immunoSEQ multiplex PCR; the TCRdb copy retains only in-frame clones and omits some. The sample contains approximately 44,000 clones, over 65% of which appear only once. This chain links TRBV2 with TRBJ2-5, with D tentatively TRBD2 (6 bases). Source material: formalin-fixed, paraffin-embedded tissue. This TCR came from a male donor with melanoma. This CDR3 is CASKEGETQYF. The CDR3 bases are TGTGCCAGCAAGGAGGGGGAGACCCAGTACTTC.